The 2 T cell receptor beta chains reported below all come from one sample, sequenced in a study of T cells in localized non-small cell lung cancer. The method was immunoSEQ multiplex PCR; TCRdb's version includes in-frame clones alone and lacks a portion of them. The sample lists around 140,000 clones; approximately 88% were seen once. The specimen comprised peripheral blood, sampled before any cancer treatment. The receptors come from a female donor over 55 with stage I lung adenocarcinoma.

The chain links TRBV11-2 to TRBJ2-3, with 13 bases aligning to TRBD2. In germline, CDR1 is SGHAT, CDR2 FQNNGV. This CDR3 spans 17 amino acids. V lost 1 base and J lost 4; bases outside the gene matches: 5. Here the CDR3 DNA reads TGTGCCAGCAGCTTAGGTTCCGGACTAGCGGGAGCAGATACGCAGTATTTT. Translated: CASSLGSGLAGADTQYF.

V gene TRBV10-2 combines with J gene TRBJ2-7; D is ambiguous. CDR3 size: 12 residues. With 10 bases removed from V and 6 bases from J, the gap between germline ends came to 16 bases. From germline, CDR1 is WSHSY and CDR2 SAAADI. CDR3 sequence: CAISPKSGEQYF. The CDR3 coding sequence is TGCGCCATCTCACCAAAATCCGGCGAGCAGTACTTC.